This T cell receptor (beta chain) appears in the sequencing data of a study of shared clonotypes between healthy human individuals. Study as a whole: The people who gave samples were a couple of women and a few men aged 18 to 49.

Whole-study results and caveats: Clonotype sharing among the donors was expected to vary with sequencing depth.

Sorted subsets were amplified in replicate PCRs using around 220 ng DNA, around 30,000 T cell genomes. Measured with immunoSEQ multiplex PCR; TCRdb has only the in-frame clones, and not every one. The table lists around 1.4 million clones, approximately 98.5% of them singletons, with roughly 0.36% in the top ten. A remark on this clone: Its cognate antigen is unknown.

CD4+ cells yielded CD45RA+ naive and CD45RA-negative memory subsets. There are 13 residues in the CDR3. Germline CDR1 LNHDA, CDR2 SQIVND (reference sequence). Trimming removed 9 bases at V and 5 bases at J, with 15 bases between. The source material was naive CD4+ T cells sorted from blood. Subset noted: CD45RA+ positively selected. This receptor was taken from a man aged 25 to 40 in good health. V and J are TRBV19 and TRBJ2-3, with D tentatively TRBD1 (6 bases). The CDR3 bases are TGTGCCAGCAATCAGGGGTTTAAAGATACGCAGTATTTT. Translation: CASNQGFKDTQYF.